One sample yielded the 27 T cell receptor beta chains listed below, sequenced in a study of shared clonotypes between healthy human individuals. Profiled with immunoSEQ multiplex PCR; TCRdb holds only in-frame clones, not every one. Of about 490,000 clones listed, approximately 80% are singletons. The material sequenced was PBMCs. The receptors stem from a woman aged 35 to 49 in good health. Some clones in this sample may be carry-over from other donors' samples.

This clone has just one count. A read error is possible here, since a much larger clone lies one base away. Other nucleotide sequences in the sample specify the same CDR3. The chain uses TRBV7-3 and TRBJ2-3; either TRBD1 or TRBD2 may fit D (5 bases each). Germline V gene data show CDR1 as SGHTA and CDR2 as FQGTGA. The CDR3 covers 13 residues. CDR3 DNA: TGTGCCAGCAGCTGGGGACGCACAGATACGCAATATTTT. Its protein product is CASSWGRTDTQYF. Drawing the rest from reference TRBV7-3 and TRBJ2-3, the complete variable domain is GAGVSQTPSNKVTEKGKYVELRCDPISGHTALYWYRQSLGQGPEFLIYFQGTGAADDSGLPNDRFFAVRPEGSVSTLKIQRTERGDSAVYLCASSWGRTDTQYFGPGTRLTVL.

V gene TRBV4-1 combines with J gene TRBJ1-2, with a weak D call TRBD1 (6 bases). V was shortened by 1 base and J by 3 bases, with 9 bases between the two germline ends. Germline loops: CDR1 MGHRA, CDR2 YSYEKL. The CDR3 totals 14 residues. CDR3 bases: TGCGCCAGCAGCCAAGCGGGGGGCGACTATGGCTACACCTTC. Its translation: CASSQAGGDYGYTF.

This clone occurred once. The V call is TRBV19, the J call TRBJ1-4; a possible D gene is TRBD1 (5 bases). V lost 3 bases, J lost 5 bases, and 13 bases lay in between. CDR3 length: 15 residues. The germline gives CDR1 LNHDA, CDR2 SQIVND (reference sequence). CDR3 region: CASSIGHQGNEKLFF. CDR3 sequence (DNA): TGTGCCAGTAGTATTGGACATCAGGGAAATGAAAAACTGTTTTTT.

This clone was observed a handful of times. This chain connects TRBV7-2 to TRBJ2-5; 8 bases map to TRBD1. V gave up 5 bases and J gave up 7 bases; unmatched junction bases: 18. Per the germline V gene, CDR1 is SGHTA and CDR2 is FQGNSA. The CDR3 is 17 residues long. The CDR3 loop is CASSVAGTGGRRSTQYF. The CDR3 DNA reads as TGTGCCAGCAGCGTCGCCGGGACAGGCGGCCGCCGTTCGACCCAGTACTTC.

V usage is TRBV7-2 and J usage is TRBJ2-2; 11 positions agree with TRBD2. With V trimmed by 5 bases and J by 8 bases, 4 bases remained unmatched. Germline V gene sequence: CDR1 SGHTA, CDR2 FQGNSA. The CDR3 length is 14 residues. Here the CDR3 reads CASSIPSGRGELFF. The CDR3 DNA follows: TGTGCCAGCAGCATCCCTAGCGGGAGGGGGGAGCTGTTTTTT. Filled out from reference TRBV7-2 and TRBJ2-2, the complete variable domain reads GAGVSQSPSNKVTEKGKDVELRCDPISGHTALYWYRQSLGQGLEFLIYFQGNSAPDKSGLPSDRFSAERTGGSVSTLTIQRTQQEDSAVYLCASSIPSGRGELFFGEGSRLTVL.

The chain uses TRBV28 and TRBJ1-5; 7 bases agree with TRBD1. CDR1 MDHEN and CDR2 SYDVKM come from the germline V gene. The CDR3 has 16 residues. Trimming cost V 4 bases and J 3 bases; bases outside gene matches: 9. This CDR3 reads CASSSLTGTLNQPQHF. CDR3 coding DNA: TGTGCCAGCAGTTCCCTGACAGGGACTCTCAATCAGCCCCAGCATTTT. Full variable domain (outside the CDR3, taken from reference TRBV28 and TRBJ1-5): DVKVTQSSRYLVKRTGEKVFLECVQDMDHENMFWYRQDPGLGLRLIYFSYDVKMKEKGDIPEGYSVSREKKERFSLILESASTNQTSMYLCASSSLTGTLNQPQHFGDGTRLSIL.

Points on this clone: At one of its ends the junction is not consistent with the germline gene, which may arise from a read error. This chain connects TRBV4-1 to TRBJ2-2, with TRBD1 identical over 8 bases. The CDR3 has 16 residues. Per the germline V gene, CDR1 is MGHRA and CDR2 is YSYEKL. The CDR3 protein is CASNQVGQGARGELFF. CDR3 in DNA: TGCGCCAGCAACCAAGTTGGGCAGGGGGCGCGTGGGGAGCTGTTTTTT.

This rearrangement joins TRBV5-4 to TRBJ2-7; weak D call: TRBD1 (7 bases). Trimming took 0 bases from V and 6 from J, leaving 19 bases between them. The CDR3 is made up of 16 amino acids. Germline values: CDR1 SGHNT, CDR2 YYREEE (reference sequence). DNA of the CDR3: TGTGCCAGCAGCTTGGAAGGGGGGACAGTGGCCGGCGAGCAGTACTTC. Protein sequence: CASSLEGGTVAGEQYF.

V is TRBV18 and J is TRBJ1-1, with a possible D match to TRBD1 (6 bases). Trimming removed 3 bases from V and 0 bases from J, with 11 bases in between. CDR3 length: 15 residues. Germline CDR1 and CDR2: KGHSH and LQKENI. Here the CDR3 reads CASSPGGAVNTEAFF. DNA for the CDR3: TGTGCCAGCTCACCCGGGGGCGCGGTGAACACTGAAGCTTTCTTT.

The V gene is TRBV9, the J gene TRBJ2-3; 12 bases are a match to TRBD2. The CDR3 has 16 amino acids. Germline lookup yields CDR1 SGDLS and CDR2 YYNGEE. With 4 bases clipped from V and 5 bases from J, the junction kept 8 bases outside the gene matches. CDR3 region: CASSPGLLAGGDTQYF. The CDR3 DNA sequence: TGTGCCAGCAGCCCAGGCCTACTAGCGGGGGGAGATACGCAGTATTTT.

CDR3 nucleotide sequence: TGCGCCAGCAGTGTTGTTCGGGACCTTTTTGAAGCTTTCTTT. Protein sequence: CASSVVRDLFEAFF. The gene calls are TRBV10-1 and TRBJ1-1, with D perhaps matching TRBD1 (5 bases). Trimming removed 4 bases at V and 7 bases at J, with 16 bases between. Germline V gives CDR1 WNHNN, CDR2 SYGVQD (reference sequence). CDR3 length: 14 amino acids.

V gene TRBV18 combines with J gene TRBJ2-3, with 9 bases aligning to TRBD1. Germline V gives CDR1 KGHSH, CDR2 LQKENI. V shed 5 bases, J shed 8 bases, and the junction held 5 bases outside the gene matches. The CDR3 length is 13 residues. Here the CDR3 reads CASSSGQGGTQYF. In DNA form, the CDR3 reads TGTGCCAGCTCATCGGGACAGGGAGGTACGCAGTATTTT.

The CDR3 DNA reads TGTGCCAGCAGTAACAGGGGTAATTCACCCCTCCACTTT. Protein product: CASSNRGNSPLHF. The V and J genes are TRBV6-5 and TRBJ1-6, with TRBD1 matching over 7 bases. The V and J ends lost 5 bases and 6 bases, in that order; junction bases with no gene match: 1. This CDR3 contains 13 residues. Germline V gives CDR1 MNHEY, CDR2 SVGAGI.

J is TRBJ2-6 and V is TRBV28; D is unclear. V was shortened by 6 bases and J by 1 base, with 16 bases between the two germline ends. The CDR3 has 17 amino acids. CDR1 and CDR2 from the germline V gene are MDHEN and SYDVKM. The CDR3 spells CASSPSSTQSGANVLTF. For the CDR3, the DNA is TGTGCCAGCAGCCCATCAAGTACCCAATCTGGGGCCAACGTCCTGACTTTC. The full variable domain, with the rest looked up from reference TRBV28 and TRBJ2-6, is DVKVTQSSRYLVKRTGEKVFLECVQDMDHENMFWYRQDPGLGLRLIYFSYDVKMKEKGDIPEGYSVSREKKERFSLILESASTNQTSMYLCASSPSSTQSGANVLTFGAGSRLTVL.

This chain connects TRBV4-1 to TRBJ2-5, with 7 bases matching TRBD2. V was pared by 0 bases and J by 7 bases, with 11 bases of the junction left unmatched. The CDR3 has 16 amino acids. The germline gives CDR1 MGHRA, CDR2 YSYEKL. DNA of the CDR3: TGCGCCAGCAGCCAAGATTCTAGCGGCCCCTCCAGGACCCAGTACTTC. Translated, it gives CASSQDSSGPSRTQYF.

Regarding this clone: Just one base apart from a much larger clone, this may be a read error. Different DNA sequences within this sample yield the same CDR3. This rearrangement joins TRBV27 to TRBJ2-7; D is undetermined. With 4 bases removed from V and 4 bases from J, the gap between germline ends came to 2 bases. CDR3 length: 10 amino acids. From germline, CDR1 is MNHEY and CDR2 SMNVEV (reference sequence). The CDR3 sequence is CASSSYEQYF. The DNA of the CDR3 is TGTGCCAGCAGTTCTTACGAGCAGTACTTC.

This CDR3 is CASSLGNHNEKLFF. CDR3 in DNA: TGTGCCAGCAGTTTGGGTAACCATAATGAAAAACTGTTTTTT. The V and J genes are TRBV28 and TRBJ1-4; no clear D. Germline V lookup: CDR1 MDHEN, CDR2 SYDVKM. With 3 bases removed from V and 4 bases from J, the gap between germline ends came to 9 bases. This CDR3 contains 14 residues.

CDR3 in amino acids: CASSLTGPHEQFF. The CDR3 DNA is TGTGCCAGCTCACTCACAGGGCCCCATGAGCAGTTCTTC. J is TRBJ2-1 and V is TRBV18, with D perhaps matching TRBD1 (6 bases). CDR3 length: 13 amino acids. V was shortened by 4 bases and J by 8 bases, with 12 bases between the two germline ends. From germline, CDR1 is KGHSH and CDR2 LQKENI. The full variable domain, with the rest looked up from reference TRBV18 and TRBJ2-1, is NAGVMQNPRHLVRRRGQEARLRCSPMKGHSHVYWYRQLPEEGLKFMVYLQKENIIDESGMPKERFSAEFPKEGPSILRIQQVVRGDSAAYFCASSLTGPHEQFFGPGTRLTVL.

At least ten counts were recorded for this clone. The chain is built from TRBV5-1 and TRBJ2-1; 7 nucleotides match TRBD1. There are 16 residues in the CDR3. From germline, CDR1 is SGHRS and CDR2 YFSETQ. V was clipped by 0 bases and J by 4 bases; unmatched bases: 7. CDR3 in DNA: TGCGCCAGCAGCTTGGAGAGGGGACAGCTATACAATGAGCAGTTCTTC. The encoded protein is CASSLERGQLYNEQFF. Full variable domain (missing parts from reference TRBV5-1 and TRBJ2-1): KAGVTQTPRYLIKTRGQQVTLSCSPISGHRSVSWYQQTPGQGLQFLFEYFSETQRNKGNFPGRFSGRQFSNSRSEMNVSTLELGDSALYLCASSLERGQLYNEQFFGPGTRLTVL.

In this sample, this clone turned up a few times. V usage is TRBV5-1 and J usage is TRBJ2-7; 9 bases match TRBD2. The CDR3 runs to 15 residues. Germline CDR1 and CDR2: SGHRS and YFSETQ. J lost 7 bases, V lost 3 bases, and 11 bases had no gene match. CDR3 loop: CASSSLAGGPEEQYF. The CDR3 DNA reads TGCGCCAGCAGCTCCCTGGCGGGAGGGCCTGAGGAGCAGTACTTC.

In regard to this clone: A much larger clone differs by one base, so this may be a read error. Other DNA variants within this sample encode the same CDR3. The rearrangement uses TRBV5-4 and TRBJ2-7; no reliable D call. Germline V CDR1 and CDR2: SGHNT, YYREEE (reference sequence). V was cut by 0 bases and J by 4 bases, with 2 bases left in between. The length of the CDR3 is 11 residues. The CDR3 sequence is CASSLGYEQYF. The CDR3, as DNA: TGTGCCAGCAGCTTGGGGTACGAGCAGTACTTC. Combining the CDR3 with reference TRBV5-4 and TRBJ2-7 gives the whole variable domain ETGVTQSPTHLIKTRGQQVTLRCSSQSGHNTVSWYQQALGQGPQFIFQYYREEENGRGNFPPRFSGLQFPNYSSELNVNALELDDSALYLCASSLGYEQYFGPGTRLTVT.

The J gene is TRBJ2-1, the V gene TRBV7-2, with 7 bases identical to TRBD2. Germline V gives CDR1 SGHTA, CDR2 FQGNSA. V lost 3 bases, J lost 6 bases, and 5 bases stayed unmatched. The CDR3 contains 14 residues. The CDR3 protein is CASSFPGRSNEQFF. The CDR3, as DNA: TGTGCCAGCAGCTTCCCCGGGAGGAGCAATGAGCAGTTCTTC.

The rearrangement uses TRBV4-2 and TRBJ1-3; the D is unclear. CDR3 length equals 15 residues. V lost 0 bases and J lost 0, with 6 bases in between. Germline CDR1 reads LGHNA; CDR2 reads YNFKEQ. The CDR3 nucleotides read TGTGCCAGCAGCCAAGATGAGACCTCTGGAAACACCATATATTTT. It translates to CASSQDETSGNTIYF.

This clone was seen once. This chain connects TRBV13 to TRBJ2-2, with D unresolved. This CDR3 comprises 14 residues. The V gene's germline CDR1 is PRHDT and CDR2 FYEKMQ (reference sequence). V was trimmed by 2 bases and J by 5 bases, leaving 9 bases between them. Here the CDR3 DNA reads TGTGCCAGCAGCTTATCCGATCAGACCGGGGAGCTGTTTTTT. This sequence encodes CASSLSDQTGELFF.

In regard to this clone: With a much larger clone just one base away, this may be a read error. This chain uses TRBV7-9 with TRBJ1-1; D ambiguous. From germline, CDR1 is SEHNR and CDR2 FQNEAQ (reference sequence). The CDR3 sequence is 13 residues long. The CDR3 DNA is TGTGCCAGCAGCCCAGGATCGGCCACTGGAGCTTTCTTT. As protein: CASSPGSATGAFF.

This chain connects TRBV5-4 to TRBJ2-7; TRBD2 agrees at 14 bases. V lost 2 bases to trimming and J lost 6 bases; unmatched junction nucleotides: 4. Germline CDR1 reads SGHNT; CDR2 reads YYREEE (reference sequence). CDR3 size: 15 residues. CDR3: CASSLLGLAGGEQYF. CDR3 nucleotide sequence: TGTGCCAGCAGCTTACTTGGACTAGCGGGAGGCGAGCAGTACTTC.

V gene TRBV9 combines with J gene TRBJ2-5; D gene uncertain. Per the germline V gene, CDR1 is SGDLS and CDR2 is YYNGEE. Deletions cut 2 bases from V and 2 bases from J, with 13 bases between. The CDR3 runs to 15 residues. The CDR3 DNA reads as TGTGCCAGCAGCGTCGGCAACGTGATACAAGAGACCCAGTACTTC. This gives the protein CASSVGNVIQETQYF.